Listed here are 20 T cell receptor beta chains from one sample, sequenced in a study of T cell responses to AZD1222 COVID-19 vaccine (TCRdb year 2021). The time point label for this specimen denotes: about 28 days (+/-7) after the second vaccine dose. The library was prepared using the immunoSEQ multiplex PCR assay. TCRdb obtained this table from immuneACCESS and retained in-frame rearrangements with V and J assigned. These tables miss some clones; where compared with another copy, unresolved V genes account for less than half of the shortfall, and the remainder is unexplained. The sample contains 110,000 to 150,000 clones, 92% of them found a single time. The ten largest make up 2.5% to 4% of the sample. This material consisted of peripheral blood, taken 28 days after the second AZD1222 dose. The receptor set was obtained from an adult who received the AZD1222 COVID-19 vaccine.

The chain has TRBV15 and TRBJ2-2, with 7 positions matching TRBD1. V lost 3 bases, J lost 6 bases, and 13 bases stayed unmatched. The V gene's germline CDR1 is LNHNV and CDR2 YYDKDF (reference sequence). There are 17 residues in the CDR3. CDR3 sequence reads: CATSSVTGKRIAGELFF. For the CDR3, the DNA is TGTGCCACCAGCAGCGTGACAGGGAAAAGGATCGCCGGGGAGCTGTTTTTT.

The rearrangement links TRBV6-1 to TRBJ1-6, with D possibly being TRBD1 (6 bases). The CDR3 is made up of 14 amino acids. The V end lost 5 bases, the J end lost 9 bases, and 14 bases lay between the germline ends. CDR1 is MNHNS and CDR2 is SASEGT in the germline V gene. The CDR3 DNA follows: TGTGCCAGCAGTTTGCGGGACACGATTTCACCCCTCCACTTT. This codes for CASSLRDTISPLHF.

V usage is TRBV2 and J usage is TRBJ2-5; TRBD1 matches at 9 bases. This CDR3 has 14 amino acids. The V segment lost 4 bases and the J segment 4 bases; nucleotides outside the gene matches: 4. Germline assignment: CDR1 SNHLY and CDR2 FYNNEI. CDR3 sequence (DNA): TGTGCCAGCAGTGCCGGGACAGGGCGAGAGACCCAGTACTTC. Protein product: CASSAGTGRETQYF.

V is TRBV7-9 and J is TRBJ2-7; 7 bases align to TRBD1. J gave up 3 bases and V 1 base, and 6 bases lay outside the gene matches. The germline gives CDR1 SEHNR, CDR2 FQNEAQ (reference sequence). CDR3 size: 15 residues. CDR3 DNA: TGTGCCAGCAGCTTAGGTACAGGGGTAGGCTACGAGCAGTACTTC. It translates to CASSLGTGVGYEQYF. Looking up the rest from reference TRBV7-9 and TRBJ2-7 gives the full variable domain: DTGVSQNPRHKITKRGQNVTFRCDPISEHNRLYWYRQTLGQGPEFLTYFQNEAQLEKSRLLSDRFSAERPKGSFSTLEIQRTEQGDSAMYLCASSLGTGVGYEQYFGPGTRLTVT.

As regards this clone: The junction shows a germline mismatch at one end, possibly a read error. This chain uses TRBV28 with TRBJ1-2; D ambiguous. Germline-derived CDR1 and CDR2 are MDHEN and SYDVKM. The CDR3 runs 14 residues. CDR3 nucleotides: TGTGCCAGCAGTTTGGGGTTGAGTTCGGCCTCCGCGGCCTTC. Translated, it gives CASSLGLSSASAAF.

This clone was counted only a few times. The chain has TRBV10-2 and TRBJ1-1; D might be TRBD1 (6 bases). Germline loops: CDR1 WSHSY, CDR2 SAAADI. The CDR3 length is 13 residues. Trimming shortened V by 4 bases and J by 5 bases, and 11 bases separated the two germline ends. In nucleotides, the CDR3 is TGCGCCAGCAGTGTGGAAGGGGGGACTGAAGCTTTCTTT. Its protein is CASSVEGGTEAFF.

Notes on this clone: It is unclear where the CDR3 begins or ends on the DNA, so no DNA is shown, and the CDR3 is as TCRdb lists it. The chain uses TRBV18 and TRBJ2-5; whether TRBD1, the table's D call, matches the DNA was not checked. Per the germline V gene, CDR1 is KGHSH and CDR2 is LQKENI. Inclusive of both ends, the CDR3 amounts to 15 amino acids. CDR3 protein: CASSISLDRQETQYF.

The rearrangement uses TRBV2 and TRBJ1-2; tentatively, D is TRBD1 (5 bases). This CDR3 comprises 15 residues. The V gene lost 3 bases and the J gene lost 5 bases, with 16 bases spanning the gap. Germline V lookup: CDR1 SNHLY, CDR2 FYNNEI. This chain's CDR3 is CASSETVRVGYGYTF. CDR3 in DNA: TGTGCCAGCAGTGAGACAGTAAGAGTAGGGTATGGCTACACCTTC.

The rearrangement links TRBV30 to TRBJ1-2; D is perhaps TRBD1 (6 bases). The germline V gene has CDR1 GTSNPN and CDR2 SVGIG (reference sequence). This CDR3 contains 12 residues. Trimming removed 5 bases at V and 4 bases at J, with 11 bases between. CDR3 bases: TGTGCCTGGCACAGGGAAGTCTATGGCTACACCTTC. This codes for CAWHREVYGYTF.

V gene TRBV28 combines with J gene TRBJ2-1, with 8 bases lining up with TRBD2. This CDR3 contains 16 residues. V lost 3 bases and J lost 0; bases outside the gene matches: 4. Germline V CDR1 and CDR2: MDHEN, SYDVKM. CDR3 loop: CASSFTGTSSYNEQFF. CDR3 sequence (DNA): TGTGCCAGCAGTTTTACAGGGACTAGCTCCTACAATGAGCAGTTCTTC.

The V and J genes are TRBV5-6 and TRBJ1-4; D is undetermined. CDR1 is SGHDT and CDR2 is YYEEEE in the germline V gene. The CDR3 has 14 amino acids. V lost 4 bases to trimming and J lost 0 bases, with 7 bases between them. CDR3 coding DNA: TGTGCCAGCAGCCGGCCATCAACTAATGAAAAACTGTTTTTT. Its protein product is CASSRPSTNEKLFF. Supplemented by reference TRBV5-6 and TRBJ1-4, the full variable domain reads DAGVTQSPTHLIKTRGQQVTLRCSPKSGHDTVSWYQQALGQGPQFIFQYYEEEERQRGNFPDRFSGHQFPNYSSELNVNALLLGDSALYLCASSRPSTNEKLFFGSGTQLSVL.

The CDR3 coding sequence is TGTGCCAGCTCCAGAAGTTCCTATAATTCACCCCTCCACTTT. Translation: CASSRSSYNSPLHF. J is TRBJ1-6 and V is TRBV18; no reliable D call. Trimming took 6 bases from V and 1 from J, leaving 7 bases between them. Looked up from germline, CDR1 is KGHSH and CDR2 is LQKENI. The CDR3 runs to 14 residues.

This chain uses TRBV11-2 with TRBJ2-7, with 8 nucleotides matching TRBD1. The CDR3 has 15 residues. CDR1 and CDR2 (germline): SGHAT, FQNNGV. The ends lost 0 bases at V and 6 bases at J; junction bases unmatched: 7. Here the CDR3 DNA reads TGTGCCAGCAGCTTAGATCCCCAGGGGGCCCGCGAGCAGTACTTC. Translation: CASSLDPQGAREQYF.

The chain carries TRBV6-4 and TRBJ2-1, with 8 nucleotides matching TRBD2. This CDR3 is 14 amino acids long. From germline, CDR1 is MRHNA and CDR2 SNTAGT. Unmatched junction bases numbered 5, after V lost 4 bases and J lost 6 bases. The CDR3, as DNA: TGTGCCAGCAGTGTATCGACTAGCGTCAATGAGCAGTTCTTC. It encodes CASSVSTSVNEQFF.

The chain is built from TRBV15 and TRBJ2-7; TRBD2 agrees at 9 bases. V lost 0 bases, J lost 5 bases, and 8 bases stayed unmatched. Germline-derived CDR1 and CDR2 are LNHNV and YYDKDF (reference sequence). CDR3 length: 16 amino acids. For the CDR3, the DNA is TGTGCCACCAGCAGAGAGGGTAGCGGGAGCCTCAACGAGCAGTACTTC. Translation gives CATSREGSGSLNEQYF.

The chain joins TRBV12-3 or TRBV12-4 to TRBJ2-2; 7 nucleotides align to TRBD1. CDR3 size: 13 residues. Trimming removed 6 bases from V and 6 bases from J; junction bases left unmatched: 4. CDR3 nucleotide sequence: TGTGCCAGCAGCCCTGGACAGGCCGGGGAGCTGTTTTTT. Its protein is CASSPGQAGELFF.

This sequence joins TRBV7-2 and TRBJ1-2, with D maybe TRBD1 (6 bases). Trimming took 1 base from V and 4 from J, leaving 16 bases between them. The CDR3 extends over 16 amino acids. In germline, CDR1 is SGHTA, CDR2 FQGNSA. The CDR3, as DNA: TGTGCCAGCAGCTTAGAACTCGGGGGGGCAGGCTATGGCTACACCTTC. Amino acids: CASSLELGGAGYGYTF.

This chain links TRBV6-5 with TRBJ2-2; no clear D gene. V was trimmed by 6 bases and J by 2 bases, leaving 7 bases between them. The CDR3 spans 13 residues. Germline CDR1 MNHEY, CDR2 SVGAGI. DNA for the CDR3: TGTGCCAGCAGCCCGCAAAACACCGGGGAGCTGTTTTTT. It specifies CASSPQNTGELFF.

The chain recombines TRBV5-1 with TRBJ1-5, with 8 bases aligning to TRBD1. Per the germline V gene, CDR1 is SGHRS and CDR2 is YFSETQ. V was clipped by 4 bases and J by 8 bases; unmatched bases: 5. CDR3 size: 13 residues. CDR3 residues: CASSLGQGKPQHF. In DNA, the CDR3 is TGCGCCAGCAGCCTAGGACAGGGCAAGCCCCAGCATTTT.

V gene TRBV24-1 combines with J gene TRBJ2-7; D ambiguous. CDR3 size: 13 residues. Per germline, CDR1 KGHDR and CDR2 SFDVKD. The V and J ends lost 0 bases and 6 bases respectively, with 8 bases between them. CDR3 DNA sequence: TGTGCCACCAGTGATTTGACGACTCCCGAGCAGTACTTC. It codes for CATSDLTTPEQYF.